This T cell receptor beta chain was sequenced for a study of T cell responses to AZD1222 COVID-19 vaccine. CDR1 and CDR2 (germline): ENHRY, SYGVKD. Trimming removed 3 bases from V and 0 bases from J; junction bases left unmatched: 10. This CDR3 is built from 19 residues. Only in-frame clones appear in the TCRdb table, and some are missing; sequencing was by immunoSEQ multiplex PCR. The profile shows 55,000 to 80,000 clones, 65% to 85% of them singletons. V usage is TRBV10-3 and J usage is TRBJ1-5; 11 bases align to TRBD1. The specimen was peripheral blood, collected on day 0 of AZD1222 vaccination. This clonotype originated in an adult in good health. CDR3 sequence: CAISDPGTGGDGSNQPQHF. DNA for the CDR3: TGTGCCATCAGTGACCCGGGGACAGGGGGAGATGGTAGCAATCAGCCCCAGCATTTT.